The T cell receptor (beta chain) described here comes from a study of blood T cells in healthy people across ages (dated by TCRdb to about 2015). About the study as a whole: In model experiments, template switching captured roughly one uniquely barcoded TCR beta cDNA molecule for every two T cells. To track age-related changes in TCR beta repertoire diversity, the study relied on deep sequencing normalized with unique cDNA molecular identifiers. Donors were grouped into four age groups: young (average 16 years), middle-aged (roughly 37), aged (around 60) and long-lived (approximately 75). The study analyzed two additional independent replicas of 1 million unique cDNA reads from the same blood draw for two donors, one aged 18 to 30 and one aged 80 or older.

The roughly 37 donors, aged roughly 6 to 90 years, were systemically healthy Caucasian individuals from Russia. Each donor gave around 9.9 milliliters of peripheral blood, collected into EDTA-treated Vacutainer tubes. PBMCs were isolated by Ficoll-Paque density-gradient centrifugation, with at least 6 million obtained per sample. Total RNA was extracted from PBMCs with Trizol reagent, with at least 6 micrograms obtained per sample. For every donor, flow cytometry on a PBMC aliquot measured the percentage of naive CD45RAhigh/CD27high T cells. Study-wide conclusions, independent of this receptor: There was a strong correlation between observed TCR beta diversity and the percentage of naive T cells measured by flow cytometry. Observed TCR beta diversity per million T cells fell roughly linearly with age, and a significant reduction was already apparent by age around 44. Because donor CMV infection status was unknown, age-related changes in expanded clonotypes were potentially confounded. Compared with the aged group, the long-lived group had more naive CD4+ T cells, fewer expanded clones and increased TCR diversity, a pattern suggesting age selection. Estimates of total diversity based on one million sequenced T cells were considered lower bounds and underestimates. Since profiling was done on bulk unsorted PBMCs, naive and antigen-experienced compartments could not be conclusively compared.

This clonotype has a handful of counts. The target of this receptor is not known. No base-level quality is on record; no much larger clone is a single base apart. V is clipped by 3 bases and J by 3 bases, and the sequence between their germline boundaries is 8 bases long. Including the terminal cysteine and phenylalanine, the CDR3 comprises 13 residues. This entry keeps only the CDR3 DNA: 39 bases, framed from base 1. The germline V gene encodes CDR1 SGHAT and CDR2 FQNNGV. Library construction relied on 5' RACE. Sequencer: Illumina HiSeq 2500. A second roughly 6 to 11 cycle PCR used a sample-barcoded 5' primer and a J-beta primer mix. Each TCR beta cDNA molecule received a unique molecular identifier from a template-switch 5' adaptor carrying 12 random nucleotides. Each sample yielded at least 2.5 million CDR3-containing paired-end reads. First-strand cDNA synthesis was performed from all RNA using the Mint cDNA synthesis kit, with priming by a TRBC-specific oligonucleotide. Following uracil-DNA glycosylase treatment, a first 18-cycle PCR with universal primers M1SS and BC2_uni_R was performed on all cDNA. The paper's processing steps were these. For normalization, 1 million high-quality reads were randomly selected from each sample, with every read carrying a distinct molecular identifier. Instead of being binned into consensus sequences, reads with shared molecular identifiers were discarded. MiTCR, run with a Q25 quality threshold and the strictest error-elimination algorithm, handled CDR3 identification, clonotype clustering and error correction. A nonparametric unseen species model with Euler transformation was used to estimate a lower bound on total TCR beta diversity. The public reads were reanalyzed by TCRdb: fastp trimming at Q25, MiXCR alignment, in-frame beta chains only. Records with the same CDR3 protein are collapsed into one entry carrying the most frequent genes and DNA. These V and J calls originate from TCRdb's pipeline instead of the authors' own analysis. For this sample there are under 1,100,000 distinct CDR3 sequences; roughly a quarter appear just once. The leading ten clones occupy 0.65% to 0.75% of the sample.

These data were also reused for a study on T cells of mothers and their children. As the second publication notes: Donors were nine systemically healthy Caucasian individuals: three mothers and their six children. cDNA synthesis used all of the extracted RNA, with 1.5 ug of RNA in each 15 ul reaction. Sample barcodes and 2-4 random nucleotides were added via the M1S primer in the second PCR. More than 8.5 million TCR beta CDR3 reads were obtained from each mother, and roughly 3 million reads were obtained from each child. TCR recombination output is similarly shaped by thymic selection in related and unrelated pairs, with a minor effect exerted by inherited differences. Normalized repertoire overlap was always slightly but never significantly higher in related than unrelated mother-child pairs. With a sensitivity of about 100 clones per million clonotypes, no persistent microchimeric T cell clones were detected. In the study, deep NGS was used to compare the TCR beta repertoires of mothers and children, and features distinguishing related mother-child pairs from unrelated individuals were sought. Mothers averaged roughly 36 +/- 4 years of age and children averaged about 10 +/- 4 years. After adapter ligation was performed with NEBNext reagents, the libraries were sequenced on an Illumina HiSeq 2000 with 100+100 nt paired-end reads. To avoid cross-contamination, the mother libraries and the child libraries were prepared a month apart and sequenced in separate runs. For each donor, somewhere between about 500,000 and 2,300,000 distinct TCR beta clonotypes were identified. Naive TCR beta clonotypes were estimated from low-frequency clonotypes matched to each donor's FACS-determined naive share, without sorting.

This chain is built from TRBV11-2 and TRBJ2-5; no D segment can be confidently identified. This TCR was sampled from a girl aged 2 to 10 in good health. Sequenced input: blood. The sequenced DNA is TGTGCCAGCAGCTTTATCTTAAAAGAGACCCAGTACTTC. This gives the protein CASSFILKETQYF.